The sequence of this T cell receptor (beta chain) was determined in a study of Ad26.COV2.S vaccination and SARS-CoV-2 variants. Germline values: CDR1 MDHEN, CDR2 SYDVKM. Trimming removed 3 bases from V and 8 bases from J, with 13 bases in between. The CDR3 contains 13 residues. Only in-frame clones appear in the TCRdb table, and some are missing; sequencing was by immunoSEQ multiplex PCR. The table lists 300,000 to 450,000 clones, about 92% of them singletons. Points on this clone: Antigen: not known.

The study, taken as a whole, reports: Quantification of TCR breadth and depth may have yielded underestimates of total T cell responses. Vaccinees showed greater spike-specific TCR breadth than placebo recipients. Across vaccine and placebo recipients, the breadth of non-spike TCRs was similar.

The chain joins TRBV28 to TRBJ1-2; TRBD1 is a possible D gene (5 bases). This TCR derives from a human donor who had recovered from COVID-19. Here the sequenced sample was peripheral blood, taken after recovery from COVID-19. CDR3 region: CASSFGGGYGYTF. The CDR3 coding sequence is TGTGCCAGCAGTTTCGGGGGAGGCTACGGCTACACCTTC.